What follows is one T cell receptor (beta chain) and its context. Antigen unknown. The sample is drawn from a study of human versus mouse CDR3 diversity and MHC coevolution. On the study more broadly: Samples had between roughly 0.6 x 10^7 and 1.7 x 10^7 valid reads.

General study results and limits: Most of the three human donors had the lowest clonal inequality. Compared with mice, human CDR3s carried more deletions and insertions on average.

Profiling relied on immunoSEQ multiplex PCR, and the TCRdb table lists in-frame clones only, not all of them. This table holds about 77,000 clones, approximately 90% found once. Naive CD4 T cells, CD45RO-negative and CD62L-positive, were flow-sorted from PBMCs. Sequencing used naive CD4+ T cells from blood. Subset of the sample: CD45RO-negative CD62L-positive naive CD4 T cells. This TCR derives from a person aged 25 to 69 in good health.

CDR3 region: CASSMDSEYGYTF. CDR3 in DNA: TGCGCCAGCAGCATGGACAGTGAGTATGGCTACACCTTC. This chain joins TRBV5-1 and TRBJ1-2; a weak D match, TRBD1 (6 bases). V lost 4 bases and J lost 5, with 12 bases in between. This CDR3 region has 13 residues. CDR1 SGHRS and CDR2 YFSETQ come from the germline V gene.